This entry features one TCR beta chain sequence. Its specificity is not known. Noted time point: patch test 1, 2 weeks after DPC sensitization. Stated treatment: therapeutic diphenylcyclopropenone sensitization with weekly scalp DPC. This specimen belongs to a study of human T cells and chemical hapten exposure. Looking at the study overall: TCR yields differed between samples (mainly from small differences in pooled library volume). Study-wide findings and caveats: PT1 expanded TCR numbers rose with patch test score. There were significantly more large CDR3 similarity clusters among expanded TCRs than among controls.

CDR1 and CDR2 (germline): SNHLY, FYNNEI. The CDR3 totals 15 residues. Trimming removed 6 bases from V and 8 bases from J, with 20 bases in between. Via MiXCR, TCRdb re-called the RACE reads, giving one row per CDR3 protein. The table has about 120,000 distinct CDR3 sequences, 9.5% to 13% seen once; the top ten hold around 1.4%. The sequence came from a woman between 50 and 59 years old with alopecia areata. Some clones in this sample may be carry-over from other donors' samples. V usage is TRBV2 and J usage is TRBJ2-1; either TRBD1 or TRBD2 may supply D (5 bases each). The starting material was whole blood, obtained in connection with sensitization to the hapten diphenylcyclopropenone (DPC). CDR3: CASSGTRGAGYEQFF. The CDR3 nucleotides are TGTGCCAGCAGCGGGACGAGGGGCGCTGGCTATGAGCAGTTCTTC.